The 7 T cell receptor beta chains listed next were all sequenced from one sample in a study of vaccination effects on CD4 cells after COVID-19. The antigens of these receptors remain unknown. Expansion of antigen-specific CD4+ T cells with viral peptide pools was carried out by the ViraFEST assay before sequencing. CD4+ T cells were isolated after around ten days of culture. The data were produced by immunoSEQ multiplex PCR, yet TCRdb's version contains in-frame clones alone and is incomplete. The sample lists roughly 50,000 clones; over 75% were seen once. The material sequenced was CD4+ T cells from PBMCs cultured with HCoV-229E spike peptides, taken before COVID-19 vaccination. The receptors originated from a human donor who received a COVID-19 vaccine.

This clone was observed a single time. This rearrangement joins TRBV4-2 to TRBJ2-3; D is ambiguous. The CDR3 length is 14 residues. Germline CDR1 is LGHNA and CDR2 is YNFKEQ. With 1 base removed from V and 4 bases from J, the gap between germline ends came to 9 bases. The CDR3 DNA reads TGTGCCAGCAGCCAAGCCGTCCGGGCAGATACGCAGTATTTT. This sequence encodes CASSQAVRADTQYF.

The genes are TRBV2 and TRBJ1-2; maybe TRBD1 (5 bases). Germline CDR1 is SNHLY and CDR2 is FYNNEI. The CDR3 is made up of 14 amino acids. V lost 4 bases and J 8 bases, leaving 17 bases between the germline ends. DNA for the CDR3: TGTGCCAGCAGTGCGCGGGATGAGGGACGGGGCTACACCTTC. Encoded protein: CASSARDEGRGYTF.

V usage is TRBV20-1 and J usage is TRBJ1-1, with a possible D match to TRBD1 (5 bases). The CDR3 contains 13 residues. Trimming removed 3 bases from V and 4 bases from J, with 12 bases in between. Germline CDR1 and CDR2: DFQATT and SNEGSKA (reference sequence). CDR3 nucleotides: TGCAGTGCTAGTGAGGGGATTGGCACTGAAGCTTTCTTT. This translates into CSASEGIGTEAFF.

The rearrangement joins TRBV18 to TRBJ1-2, with 8 nucleotides matching TRBD1. CDR1 is KGHSH, CDR2 LQKENI, per germline. The CDR3 contains 16 residues. V trimming: 3 bases; J trimming: 2 bases; junction bases outside the gene matches: 8. CDR3 DNA sequence: TGTGCCAGCTCACCCGACACGGGACAGGCAAACTATGGCTACACCTTC. It codes for CASSPDTGQANYGYTF. The entire variable domain, with the rest obtained from reference TRBV18 and TRBJ1-2, is as follows: NAGVMQNPRHLVRRRGQEARLRCSPMKGHSHVYWYRQLPEEGLKFMVYLQKENIIDESGMPKERFSAEFPKEGPSILRIQQVVRGDSAAYFCASSPDTGQANYGYTFGSGTRLTVV.

The chain carries TRBV4-1 and TRBJ1-1; possibly TRBD1 for D (6 bases). With 1 base removed from V and 1 base from J, the gap between germline ends came to 16 bases. Germline CDR1 reads MGHRA; CDR2 reads YSYEKL. CDR3 length equals 17 residues. The CDR3 is CASSQVAIRTANTEAFF. The CDR3 DNA reads TGCGCCAGCAGCCAAGTGGCCATTCGGACAGCGAACACTGAAGCTTTCTTT.

The V and J genes are TRBV19 and TRBJ2-1; 11 nucleotides match TRBD1. The V segment lost 3 bases and the J segment 6 bases; nucleotides outside the gene matches: 16. The CDR3 contains 19 residues. Germline V lookup: CDR1 LNHDA, CDR2 SQIVND (reference sequence). CDR3 nucleotide sequence: TGTGCCAGTAGTATCCGTGGGTGGGGGACAGGGGGTGTAGGCAATGAGCAGTTCTTC. This encodes CASSIRGWGTGGVGNEQFF. Drawing the rest from reference TRBV19 and TRBJ2-1, the complete variable domain is DGGITQSPKYLFRKEGQNVTLSCEQNLNHDAMYWYRQDPGQGLRLIYYSQIVNDFQKGDIAEGYSVSREKKESFPLTVTSAQKNPTAFYLCASSIRGWGTGGVGNEQFFGPGTRLTVL.

The V gene is TRBV4-1, the J gene TRBJ2-1, with 9 bases lining up with TRBD1. V lost 2 bases to trimming and J lost 7 bases; unmatched junction nucleotides: 12. The CDR3 runs to 17 residues. Germline assignment: CDR1 MGHRA and CDR2 YSYEKL. For the CDR3, the DNA is TGCGCCAGCAGCCAACAACCGGGACAGGGCTTTATAAATGAGCAGTTCTTC. Protein sequence: CASSQQPGQGFINEQFF.